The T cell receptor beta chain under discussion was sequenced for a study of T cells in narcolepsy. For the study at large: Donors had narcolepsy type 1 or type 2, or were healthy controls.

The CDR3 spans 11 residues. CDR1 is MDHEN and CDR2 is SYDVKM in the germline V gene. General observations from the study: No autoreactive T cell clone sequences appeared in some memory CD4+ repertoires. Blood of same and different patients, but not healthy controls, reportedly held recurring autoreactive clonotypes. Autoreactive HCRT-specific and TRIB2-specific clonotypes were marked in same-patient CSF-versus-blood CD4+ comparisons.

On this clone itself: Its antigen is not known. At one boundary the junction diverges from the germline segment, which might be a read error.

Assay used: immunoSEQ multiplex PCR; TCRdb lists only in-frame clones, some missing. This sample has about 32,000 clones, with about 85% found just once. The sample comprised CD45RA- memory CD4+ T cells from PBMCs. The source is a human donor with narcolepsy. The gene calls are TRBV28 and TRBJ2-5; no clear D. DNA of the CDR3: TGTGCCAGCGGTACTCAAGGGACCCAGTACTTC. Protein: CASGTQGTQYF.